Sequencing of this T cell receptor (beta chain) was carried out in a study of cytomegalovirus exposure and HLA in healthy donors. Study observations and caveats: Roughly even sequencing depth across donors was the assumption behind the presence/absence analyses.

About this clone: Its cognate antigen is unknown.

PCR was performed using 60 Vbeta and 13 Jbeta primers. Here immunoSEQ multiplex PCR was the method, and the copy in TCRdb shows in-frame clones only, minus some. The data show about 82,000 clones, with 9.5% to 13% seen just once and over 20% held by the top ten. The sequenced material came from PBMCs. This receptor was identified in a man aged 55 to 70 in good health and CMV-seropositive.

The CDR3 is CASSIPGGGGGQPQHF. As DNA, the CDR3 is TGTGCCAGTAGTATCCCCGGGGGTGGGGGAGGTCAGCCCCAGCATTTT. V gene TRBV19 combines with J gene TRBJ1-5; D is perhaps TRBD1 (5 bases). V was shortened by 3 bases and J by 6 bases, with 18 bases between the two germline ends. The germline V gene has CDR1 LNHDA and CDR2 SQIVND (reference sequence). The CDR3 is made up of 16 amino acids.